This TCR beta chain is drawn from a study of identical twins. A single record per CDR3 protein comes from TCRdb applying MiXCR to the 5' RACE reads. The repertoire consists of around 530,000 distinct CDR3 sequences, with 13% to 15% occurring once and the leading ten covering roughly 0.43%. The donor group consisted entirely of healthy Caucasians. V was trimmed by 1 base and J by 5 bases, leaving 12 bases between them. Per the germline V gene, CDR1 is KGHDR and CDR2 is SFDVKD. The CDR3 consists of 15 residues. Regarding the study as a whole: It was cross-sectional statistical analysis, not following the same donors, that the conclusions relied on. It was possible that invariant MAIT and iNKT cells partly confounded the zero-insertion analyses.

This clonotype showed up just a few times. The antigen is unknown. These data are also associated with another study on yellow fever vaccine responses in identical twins. This second report adds: Vaccine T cell responses of twins reportedly seemed partly convergent and partly personalized.

The sequence was obtained from a woman aged 18-29 years in good health. The sequencing sample was made of CD4+ T cells sorted from blood. The rearrangement uses TRBV24-1 and TRBJ2-3, with D possibly being TRBD2 (5 bases). CDR3 sequence: CATSDFTDRGDTQYF. The CDR3 DNA follows: TGTGCCACCAGTGATTTTACCGACCGGGGAGATACGCAGTATTTT.